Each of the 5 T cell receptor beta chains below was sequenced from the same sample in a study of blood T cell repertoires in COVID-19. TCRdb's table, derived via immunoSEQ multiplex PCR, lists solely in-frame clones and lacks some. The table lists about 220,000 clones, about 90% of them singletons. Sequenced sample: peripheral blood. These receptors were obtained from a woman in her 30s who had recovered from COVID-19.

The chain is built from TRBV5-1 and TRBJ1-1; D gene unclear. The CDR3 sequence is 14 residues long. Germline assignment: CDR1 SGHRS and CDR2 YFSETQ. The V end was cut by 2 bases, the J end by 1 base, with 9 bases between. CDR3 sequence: CASSFSRRNTEAFF. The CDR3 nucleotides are TGCGCCAGCAGCTTTTCCCGCAGGAACACTGAAGCTTTCTTT.

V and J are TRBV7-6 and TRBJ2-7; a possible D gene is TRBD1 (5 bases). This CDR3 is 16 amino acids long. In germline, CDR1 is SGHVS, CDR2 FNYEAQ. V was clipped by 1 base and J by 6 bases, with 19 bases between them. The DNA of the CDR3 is TGTGCCAGCAGCTTAGACGGGCCCCAATTTAGGGGCGAGCAGTACTTC. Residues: CASSLDGPQFRGEQYF.

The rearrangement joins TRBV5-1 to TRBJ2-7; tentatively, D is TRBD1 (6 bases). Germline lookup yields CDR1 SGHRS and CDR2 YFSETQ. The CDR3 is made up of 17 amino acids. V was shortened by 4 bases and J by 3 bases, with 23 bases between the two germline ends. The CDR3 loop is CASSPSAVGAVSYEQYF. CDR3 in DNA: TGCGCCAGCAGCCCCTCAGCTGTGGGGGCTGTGAGCTACGAGCAGTACTTC.

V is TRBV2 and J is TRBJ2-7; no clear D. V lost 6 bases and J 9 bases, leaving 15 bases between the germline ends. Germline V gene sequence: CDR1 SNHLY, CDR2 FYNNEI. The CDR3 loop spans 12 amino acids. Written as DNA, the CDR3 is TGTGCCAGCAGCTCGGGTTGGAACGGGCAGTACTTC. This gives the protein CASSSGWNGQYF.

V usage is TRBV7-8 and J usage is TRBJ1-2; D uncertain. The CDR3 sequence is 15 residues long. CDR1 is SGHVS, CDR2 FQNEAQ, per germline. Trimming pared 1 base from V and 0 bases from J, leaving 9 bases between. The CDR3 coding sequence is TGTGCCAGCAGCTTAGATCCGGGATCTAACTATGGCTACACCTTC. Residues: CASSLDPGSNYGYTF.